This TCR beta chain was sequenced in a study of beta chain features in type 1 diabetes. As for the study in general: The number of sorted cells examined across all samples was approximately 110,000,000. Study-wide results and limits: More deletions and fewer insertions at VDJ junctions were seen in type 1 diabetes patients. cDNA-based sequencing might over-represent cells highly expressing TCR. There was a moderate but significant shortening of TCRB CDR3s in all four CD4+ subsets of Type 1 diabetes patients.

The CDR3 extends over 14 amino acids. From germline, CDR1 is SNHLY and CDR2 FYNNEI. V shed 7 bases, J shed 4 bases, and the junction held 7 bases outside the gene matches. This clone appeared a few times. What it binds is unknown. Investigators reverse transcribed all isolated RNA, so they sequenced expressed TCRB transcripts. About 3.6 million reads were obtained on average from naive, central memory and regulatory T cell samples. The table came from immunoSEQ multiplex PCR; TCRdb's copy has only in-frame clones and leaves some out. The sample lists about 340,000 clones, less than 15% occurring once. The receptor comes from a woman under 30 with type 1 diabetes. The chain uses TRBV2 and TRBJ2-1, with 7 bases that match TRBD1. Source material: naive CD4+ T cells from blood. CDR3 sequence: CASILEQGYNEQFF. DNA for the CDR3: TGTGCCAGCATTCTTGAACAGGGGTACAATGAGCAGTTCTTC.